The rows below give T cell receptor beta chains drawn from one sample of a study of blood T cells in healthy people across ages. TCRdb recomputed calls from the 5' RACE reads with MiXCR, one row per CDR3 protein. The sample lists 800,000 to 1,000,000 distinct CDR3 sequences, around 48% occurring once. Sequencing was performed on blood. The receptors derive from a man in his thirties or forties in good health. Both conserved end residues are part of each CDR3. D genes are given only for firm matches. For some rows the clone size is stated as once, few or many, or as a class when expanded; others skip it.

- TRBJ2-7 TRBV7-2 14 TRBD2 CASGFSGGEREQYF TGTGCCAGCGGTTTTAGCGGGGGGGAGCGCGAGCAGTACTTC
- TRBJ1-4 TRBV5-4 15 TRBD1 CASSSKGQGSEKLFF TGTGCCAGCAGCTCGAAGGGACAGGGTAGTGAAAAACTGTTTTTT
many TRBJ2-5 TRBV7-2 13 - CASSVAWGETQYF TGTGCCAGCAGCGTAGCTTGGGGGGAGACCCAGTACTTC
few TRBJ1-1 TRBV5-1 13 - CASSLGTTDDAFF TGCGCCAGCAGCTTGGGGACGACGGACGACGCTTTCTTT
- TRBJ2-7 TRBV27 14 - CASRGQGGDYEQYF TGTGCCAGCAGGGGGCAGGGGGGAGACTACGAGCAGTACTTC
- TRBJ2-7 TRBV7-2 11 - CANRSGLEQYF TGTGCCAACCGCAGCGGCCTCGAGCAGTACTTC
- TRBJ1-2 TRBV10-3 14 - CAISPEVQGSGYTF TGTGCCATCAGCCCGGAGGTCCAGGGATCGGGCTACACCTTC
- TRBJ2-7 TRBV7-2 12 - CASRRGQYEQYF TGTGCCAGCAGACGCGGACAGTACGAGCAGTACTTC
few TRBJ2-7 TRBV29-1 14 TRBD1 CSVRRTGPSYEQYF TGCAGCGTTCGGAGGACAGGACCATCCTACGAGCAGTACTTC
few TRBJ2-7 TRBV29-1 15 TRBD1 CSVESEGTGDYEQYF TGCAGCGTTGAATCGGAGGGGACAGGAGATTACGAGCAGTACTTC
many TRBJ1-2 TRBV3-1 14 - CASSQDDRNYGYTF TGTGCCAGCAGCCAAGACGACAGGAACTATGGCTACACCTTC
- TRBJ1-4 TRBV20-1 13 - CSASRQGNEKLFF TGCAGTGCTAGTAGGCAGGGGAATGAAAAACTGTTTTTT
- TRBJ2-2 TRBV7-2 15 - CASSFITGSFGELFF TGTGCCAGCAGCTTTATAACGGGGAGTTTCGGGGAGCTGTTTTTT
- TRBJ1-5 TRBV6-5 14 TRBD1 CASSRGQFNQPQHF TGTGCCAGCAGTAGGGGACAGTTCAATCAGCCCCAGCATTTT
- TRBJ1-1 TRBV3-1 15 TRBD1 CASSQDRVSGTEAFF TGTGCCAGCAGCCAGGACAGGGTTTCCGGCACTGAAGCTTTCTTT
few TRBJ2-1 TRBV7-9 13 - CASSCTRAGEQFF TGTGCCAGCAGCTGTACCAGGGCGGGTGAGCAGTTCTTC
- TRBJ2-2 TRBV5-1 16 TRBD1 CASSLEGQANTGELFF TGCGCCAGCAGCTTGGAGGGACAGGCGAACACCGGGGAGCTGTTTTTT
few TRBJ2-7 TRBV7-8 16 TRBD2 CASSLPTSGGHYEQYF TGTGCCAGCAGCTTACCGACTAGCGGGGGCCATTACGAGCAGTACTTC
- TRBJ2-5 TRBV13 17 TRBD2 CASSSSLAGGSGETQYF TGTGCCAGCAGCTCCTCACTAGCGGGTGGCTCAGGAGAGACCCAGTACTTC
few TRBJ2-7 TRBV28 13 - CASSLQITYEQYF TGTGCCAGCAGTTTACAGATAACATACGAGCAGTACTTC
- TRBJ2-5 TRBV30 14 - CAWRPKTGRETQYF TGTGCCTGGAGACCAAAGACAGGGAGGGAGACCCAGTACTTC
- TRBJ2-1 TRBV6-5 14 - CASSYVQGDNEQFF TGTGCCAGCAGTTACGTACAGGGTGACAATGAGCAGTTCTTC
- TRBJ2-1 TRBV7-2 16 TRBD2 CASSLARRGGASEQFF TGTGCCAGCAGCTTAGCGCGCCGCGGGGGGGCTTCTGAGCAGTTCTTC
- TRBJ2-5 TRBV7-3 16 TRBD2 CASSTGPSGGEETQYF TGTGCCAGCAGCACAGGGCCTAGCGGGGGGGAAGAGACCCAGTACTTC
few TRBJ1-6 TRBV10-3 15 - CAISEAGSYNSPLHF TGTGCCATCAGTGAGGCAGGCTCCTATAATTCACCCCTCCACTTT
- TRBJ2-5 TRBV20-1 12 - CSATKAQETQYF TGCAGTGCTACAAAGGCCCAAGAGACCCAGTACTTC
- TRBJ1-1 TRBV6-1 15 - CASSEVPEGLAEAFF TGTGCCAGCAGTGAAGTCCCGGAGGGGTTGGCTGAAGCTTTCTTT
- TRBJ2-7 TRBV5-1 15 TRBD1 CASSAAPGQGYEQYF TGCGCCAGCAGCGCCGCCCCGGGACAGGGCTACGAGCAGTACTTC
- TRBJ1-2 TRBV6-6 13 TRBD1 CASSRDSQEGYTF TGTGCCAGCAGCAGGGACAGTCAGGAGGGCTACACCTTC
- TRBJ2-6 TRBV6-5 14 TRBD1 CASSLGQGVWGLTF TGTGCCAGCAGTTTAGGTCAGGGGGTATGGGGGCTGACTTTC
- TRBJ1-2 TRBV28 15 - CASSFRAFHNYGYTF TGTGCCAGCAGTTTTAGGGCATTTCATAACTATGGCTACACCTTC
- TRBJ2-7 TRBV15 14 - CATSREQGTYEQYF TGTGCCACCAGCAGAGAACAGGGTACCTACGAGCAGTACTTC
- TRBJ2-3 TRBV29-1 12 - CSVGSATDTQYF TGCAGCGTTGGCAGCGCCACAGATACGCAGTATTTT
few TRBJ1-5 TRBV7-2 12 - CASSFQGQPQHF TGTGCCAGCAGCTTCCAGGGTCAGCCCCAGCATTTT
- TRBJ1-5 TRBV2 15 TRBD1 CASSNGTGFGQPQHF TGTGCCAGCAGCAACGGGACAGGTTTTGGTCAGCCCCAGCATTTT
few TRBJ2-5 TRBV11-2 16 TRBD1 CASSLTGGGGLETQYF TGTGCCAGCAGCTTAACAGGGGGCGGAGGACTAGAGACCCAGTACTTC
once TRBJ1-2 TRBV6-5 13 - CASRSPGNYGYTF TGTGCCAGCAGGTCCCCCGGGAACTATGGCTACACCTTC
- TRBJ1-3 TRBV6-5 15 - CASSYSADLGNTIYF TGTGCCAGCAGTTACTCAGCAGACCTCGGAAACACCATATATTTT
- TRBJ2-6 TRBV27 17 TRBD1 CASSRGIRDRGANVLTF TGTGCCAGCAGTAGAGGGATTAGGGACAGAGGGGCCAACGTCCTGACTTTC
few TRBJ2-7 TRBV12-3/TRBV12-4 16 TRBD1 CASSFGMLGTGSEQYF TGTGCCAGCAGCTTCGGGATGCTCGGGACAGGGAGCGAGCAGTACTTC
- TRBJ2-1 TRBV27 18 TRBD2 CASSPLPSAGGPYNEQFF TGTGCCAGCAGCCCCTTGCCCAGTGCGGGGGGGCCCTACAATGAGCAGTTCTTC
- TRBJ2-7 TRBV4-3 18 TRBD1 CASSQDWGGQGGDYEQYF TGCGCCAGCAGCCAAGATTGGGGGGGACAGGGGGGCGATTACGAGCAGTACTTC
- TRBJ1-2 TRBV3-1 16 - CASSHQSLGERYGYTF TGTGCCAGCAGCCATCAATCGTTAGGGGAGCGCTATGGCTACACCTTC
- TRBJ1-6 TRBV7-9 16 - CASSLTSGTNNSPLHF TGTGCCAGCAGCCTCACGTCCGGGACCAATAATTCACCCCTCCACTTT
- TRBJ2-5 TRBV10-3 13 - CAISESYQETQYF TGTGCCATCAGTGAGTCCTACCAAGAGACCCAGTACTTC
few TRBJ1-2 TRBV6-6 14 - CASRNWTVNYGYTF TGTGCCAGCCGAAACTGGACGGTTAACTATGGCTACACCTTC
- TRBJ2-7 TRBV7-9 15 TRBD2 CASSHTSGGFYEQYF TGTGCCAGCAGTCATACTAGCGGGGGGTTCTACGAGCAGTACTTC
- TRBJ2-7 TRBV27 16 - CASSLVGPTLSYEQYF TGTGCCAGCAGTTTAGTAGGACCGACCCTCTCCTACGAGCAGTACTTC
- TRBJ1-5 TRBV25-1 13 - CASSEGAGEPQHF TGTGCCAGCAGTGAAGGGGCTGGTGAGCCCCAGCATTTT
few TRBJ2-7 TRBV3-1 12 - CASSFEPLEQYF TGTGCCAGCAGCTTCGAGCCACTCGAGCAGTACTTC
- TRBJ1-3 TRBV3-1 15 - CASSQDGRAGNTIYF TGTGCCAGCAGCCAAGACGGCAGGGCAGGAAACACCATATATTTT
- TRBJ2-3 TRBV29-1 19 TRBD2 CSTRSPYKRGGYRTDTQYF TGCAGCACCCGTAGTCCTTATAAGCGGGGGGGCTATAGGACAGATACGCAGTATTTT
- TRBJ2-7 TRBV9 14 - CASSATQGPYEQYF TGTGCCAGCAGTGCAACACAGGGCCCCTACGAGCAGTACTTC
- TRBJ2-3 TRBV6-5 16 TRBD1 CASSYSPQGSTDTQYF TGTGCCAGCAGTTACTCCCCACAGGGGAGCACAGATACGCAGTATTTT
- TRBJ2-5 TRBV7-2 15 TRBD2 CASSRRTSGGSGQYF TGTGCCAGCAGCAGACGGACTAGCGGGGGAAGTGGCCAGTACTTC
- TRBJ2-7 TRBV14 11 - CASSQERIQYF TGTGCCAGCAGCCAAGAAAGGATCCAGTACTTC
- TRBJ2-4 TRBV28 17 - CASKWGAGKIAKNIQYF TGTGCCAGCAAATGGGGGGCAGGGAAAATAGCCAAAAACATTCAGTACTTC
- TRBJ2-3 TRBV2 11 - CASSIGHTQYF TGTGCCAGCAGTATTGGGCATACGCAGTATTTT
- TRBJ1-4 TRBV6-1 18 TRBD1 CASSRTGDFFATNEKLFF TGTGCCAGCAGCCGGACAGGGGACTTTTTTGCAACTAATGAAAAACTGTTTTTT